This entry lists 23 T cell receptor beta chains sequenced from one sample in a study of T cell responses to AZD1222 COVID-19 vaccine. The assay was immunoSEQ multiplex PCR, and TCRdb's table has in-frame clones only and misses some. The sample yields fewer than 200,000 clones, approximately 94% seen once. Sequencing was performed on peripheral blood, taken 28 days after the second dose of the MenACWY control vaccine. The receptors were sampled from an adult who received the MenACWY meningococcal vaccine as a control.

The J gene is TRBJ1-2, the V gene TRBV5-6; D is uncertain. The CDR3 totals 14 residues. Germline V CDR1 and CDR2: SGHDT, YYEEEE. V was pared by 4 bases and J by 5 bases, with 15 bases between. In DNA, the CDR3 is TGTGCCAGCAGCCCGGGAGAGGGTCGATATGGCTACACCTTC. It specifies CASSPGEGRYGYTF.

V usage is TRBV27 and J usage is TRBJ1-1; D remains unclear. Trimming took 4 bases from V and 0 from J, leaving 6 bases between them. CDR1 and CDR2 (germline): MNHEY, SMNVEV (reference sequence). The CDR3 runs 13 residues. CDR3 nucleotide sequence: TGTGCCAGCAGTTGGGCTATGAACACTGAAGCTTTCTTT. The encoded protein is CASSWAMNTEAFF.

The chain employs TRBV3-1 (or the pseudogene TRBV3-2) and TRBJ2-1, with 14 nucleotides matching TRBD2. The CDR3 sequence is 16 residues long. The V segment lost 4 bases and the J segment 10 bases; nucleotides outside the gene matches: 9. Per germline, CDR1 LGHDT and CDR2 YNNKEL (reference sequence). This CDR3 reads CASSRGLAGGGGEQFF. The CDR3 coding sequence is TGTGCCAGCAGCCGCGGACTAGCGGGAGGAGGAGGGGAGCAGTTCTTC.

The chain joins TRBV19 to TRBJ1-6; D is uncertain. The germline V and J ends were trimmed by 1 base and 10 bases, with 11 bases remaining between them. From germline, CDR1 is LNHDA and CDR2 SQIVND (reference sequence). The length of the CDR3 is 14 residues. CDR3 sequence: CASSIARGYSPLHF. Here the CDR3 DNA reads TGTGCCAGTAGTATAGCGAGAGGGTACTCACCCCTCCACTTT.

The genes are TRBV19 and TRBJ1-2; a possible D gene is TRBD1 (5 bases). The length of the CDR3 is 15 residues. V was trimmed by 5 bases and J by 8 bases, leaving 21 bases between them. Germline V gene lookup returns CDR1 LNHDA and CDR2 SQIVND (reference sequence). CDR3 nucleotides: TGTGCCAGTAGTCCCCCGGGACGAGGATCAAAAGGCTACACCTTC. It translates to CASSPPGRGSKGYTF.

CDR3 nucleotide sequence: TGTGCCAGCAGCCCAGGGACTAGCGGGCTAGGTACAGATACGCAGTATTTT. This encodes CASSPGTSGLGTDTQYF. The chain is built from TRBV7-3 and TRBJ2-3; TRBD2 agrees at 12 bases. CDR1 is SGHTA and CDR2 is FQGTGA in the germline V gene. Germline trimming cut 5 bases from V and 3 bases from J; bases unmatched to any gene: 9. The length of the CDR3 is 17 residues.

CDR3 nucleotides: TGTGCCAGCAGCGTAGCGCTGCATCCCTCGGAGTCTGGAAACACCATATATTTT. Translating it yields CASSVALHPSESGNTIYF. The chain uses TRBV9 and TRBJ1-3; no definite D call. Germline-derived CDR1 and CDR2 are SGDLS and YYNGEE. V dropped 0 bases and J dropped 1 base, with 17 bases sitting between them. The CDR3 has 18 residues.

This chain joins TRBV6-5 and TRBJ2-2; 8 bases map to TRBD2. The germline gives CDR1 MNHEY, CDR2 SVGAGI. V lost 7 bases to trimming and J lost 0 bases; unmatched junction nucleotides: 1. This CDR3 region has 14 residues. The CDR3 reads CASISGANTGELFF. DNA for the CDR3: TGTGCCAGCATTAGCGGGGCGAACACCGGGGAGCTGTTTTTT.

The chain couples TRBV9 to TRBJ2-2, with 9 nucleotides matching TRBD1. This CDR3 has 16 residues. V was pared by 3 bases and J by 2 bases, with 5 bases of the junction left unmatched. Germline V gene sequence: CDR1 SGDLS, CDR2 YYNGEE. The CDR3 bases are TGTGCCAGCAGCGGCCCGGGACAGGGCAACACCGGGGAGCTGTTTTTT. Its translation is CASSGPGQGNTGELFF. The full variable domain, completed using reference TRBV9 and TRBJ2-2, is DSGVTQTPKHLITATGQRVTLRCSPRSGDLSVYWYQQSLDQGLQFLIQYYNGEERAKGNILERFSAQQFPDLHSELNLSSLELGDSALYFCASSGPGQGNTGELFFGEGSRLTVL.

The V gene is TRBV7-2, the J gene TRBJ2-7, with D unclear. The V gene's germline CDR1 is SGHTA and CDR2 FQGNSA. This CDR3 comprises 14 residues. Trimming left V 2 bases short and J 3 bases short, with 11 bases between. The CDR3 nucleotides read TGTGCCAGCAGCTTACGTGGCCAGCACTACGAGCAGTACTTC. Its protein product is CASSLRGQHYEQYF.

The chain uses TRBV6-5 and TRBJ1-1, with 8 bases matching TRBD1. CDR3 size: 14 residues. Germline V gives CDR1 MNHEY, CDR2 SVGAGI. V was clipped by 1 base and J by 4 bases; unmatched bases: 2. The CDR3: CASSYWGQATEAFF. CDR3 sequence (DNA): TGTGCCAGCAGTTACTGGGGACAGGCCACTGAAGCTTTCTTT.

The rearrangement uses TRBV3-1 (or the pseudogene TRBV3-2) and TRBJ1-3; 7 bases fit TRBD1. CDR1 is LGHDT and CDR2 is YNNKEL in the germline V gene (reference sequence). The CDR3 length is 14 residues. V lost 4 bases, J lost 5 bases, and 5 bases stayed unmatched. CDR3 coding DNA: TGTGCCAGCAGCCTACCGGGACAGCGAAACACCATATATTTT. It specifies CASSLPGQRNTIYF.

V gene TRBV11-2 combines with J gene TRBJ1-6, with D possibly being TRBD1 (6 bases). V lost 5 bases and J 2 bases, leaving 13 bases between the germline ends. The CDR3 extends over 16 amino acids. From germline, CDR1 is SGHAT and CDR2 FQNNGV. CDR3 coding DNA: TGTGCCAGCAGCACTACAGGGAACCCCTATAATTCACCCCTCCACTTT. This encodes CASSTTGNPYNSPLHF.

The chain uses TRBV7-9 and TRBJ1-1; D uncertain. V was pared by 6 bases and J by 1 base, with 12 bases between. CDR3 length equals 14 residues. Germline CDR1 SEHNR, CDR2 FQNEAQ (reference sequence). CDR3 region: CASSPGGQNTEAFF. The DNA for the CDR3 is TGTGCCAGCAGTCCGGGTGGGCAGAACACTGAAGCTTTCTTT.

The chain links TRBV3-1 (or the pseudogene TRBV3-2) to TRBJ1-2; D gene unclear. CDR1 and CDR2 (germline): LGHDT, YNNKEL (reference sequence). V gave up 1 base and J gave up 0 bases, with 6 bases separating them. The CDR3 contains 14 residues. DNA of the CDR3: TGTGCCAGCAGCCAAGCCGGGGCTAACTATGGCTACACCTTC. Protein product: CASSQAGANYGYTF.

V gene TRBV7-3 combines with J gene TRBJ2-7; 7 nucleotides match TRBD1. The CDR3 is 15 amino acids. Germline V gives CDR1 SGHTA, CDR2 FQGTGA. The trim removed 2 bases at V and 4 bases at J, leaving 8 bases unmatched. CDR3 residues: CASSLVGGAGYEQYF. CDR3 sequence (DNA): TGTGCCAGCAGCTTAGTAGGGGGCGCGGGTTACGAGCAGTACTTC. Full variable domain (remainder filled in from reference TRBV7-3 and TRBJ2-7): GAGVSQTPSNKVTEKGKYVELRCDPISGHTALYWYRQSLGQGPEFLIYFQGTGAADDSGLPNDRFFAVRPEGSVSTLKIQRTERGDSAVYLCASSLVGGAGYEQYFGPGTRLTVT.

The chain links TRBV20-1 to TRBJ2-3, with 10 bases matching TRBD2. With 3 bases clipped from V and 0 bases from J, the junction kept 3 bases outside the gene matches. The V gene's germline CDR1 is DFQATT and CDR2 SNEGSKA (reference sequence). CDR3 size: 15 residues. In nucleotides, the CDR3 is TGCAGTGCTAGTCGACTAGCGGGTAGCACAGATACGCAGTATTTT. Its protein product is CSASRLAGSTDTQYF.

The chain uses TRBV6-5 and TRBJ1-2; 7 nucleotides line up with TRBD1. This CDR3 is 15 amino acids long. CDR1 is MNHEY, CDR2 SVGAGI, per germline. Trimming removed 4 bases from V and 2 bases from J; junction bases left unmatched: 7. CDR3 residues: CASSSWGTDNYGYTF. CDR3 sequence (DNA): TGTGCCAGCAGTTCCTGGGGGACAGACAACTATGGCTACACCTTC.

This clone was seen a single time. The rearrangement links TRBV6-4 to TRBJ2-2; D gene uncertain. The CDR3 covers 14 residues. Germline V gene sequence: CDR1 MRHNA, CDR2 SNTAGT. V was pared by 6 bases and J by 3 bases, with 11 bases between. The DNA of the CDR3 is TGTGCCAGCAGCGTCTTATGGGACACCGGGGAGCTGTTTTTT. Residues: CASSVLWDTGELFF.

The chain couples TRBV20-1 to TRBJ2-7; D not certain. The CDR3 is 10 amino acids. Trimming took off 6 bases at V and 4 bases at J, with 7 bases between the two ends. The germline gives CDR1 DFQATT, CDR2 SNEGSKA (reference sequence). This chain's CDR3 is CSAHLYEQYF. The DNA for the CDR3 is TGCAGTGCGCATCTATACGAGCAGTACTTC.

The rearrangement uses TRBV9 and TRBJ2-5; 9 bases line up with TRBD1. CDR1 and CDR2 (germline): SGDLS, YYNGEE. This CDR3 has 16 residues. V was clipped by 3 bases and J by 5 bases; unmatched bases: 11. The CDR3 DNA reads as TGTGCCAGCAGCGACCCAGGACAGGGGCTGTGGGAGACCCAGTACTTC. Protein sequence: CASSDPGQGLWETQYF.

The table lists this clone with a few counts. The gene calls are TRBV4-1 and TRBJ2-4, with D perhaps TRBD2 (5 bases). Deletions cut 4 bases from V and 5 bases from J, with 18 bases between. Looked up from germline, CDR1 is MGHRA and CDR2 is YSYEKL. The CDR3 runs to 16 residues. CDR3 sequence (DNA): TGCGCCAGCAGCCCTCCGGGCGGGTGGGTCCAAAACATTCAGTACTTC. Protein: CASSPPGGWVQNIQYF.

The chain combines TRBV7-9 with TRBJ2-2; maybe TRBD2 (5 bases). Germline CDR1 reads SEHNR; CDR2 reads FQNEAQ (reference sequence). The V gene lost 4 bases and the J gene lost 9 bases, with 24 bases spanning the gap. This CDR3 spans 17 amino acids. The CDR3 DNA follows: TGTGCCAGCAGCTCTATGGCCGGCCTCCGGGAAACCCGGGAGCTGTTTTTT. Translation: CASSSMAGLRETRELFF.